The 27 T cell receptor beta chains presented below share a single source sample, sequenced in a study of CD8 T cells in ankylosing spondylitis. TCRdb processed the 5' RACE reads anew with MiXCR; each CDR3 protein has one entry. The table shows around 300,000 distinct CDR3 sequences, with about a fifth occurring only once. Sequencing input: blood, either unsorted or a sorted T cell fraction (not recorded which). The receptors stem from a female donor with ankylosing spondylitis or in good health (not recorded which).

V usage is TRBV5-1 and J usage is TRBJ2-7; D is perhaps TRBD1 or TRBD2 (5 bases each). From germline, CDR1 is SGHRS and CDR2 YFSETQ. This CDR3 comprises 13 residues. V lost 3 bases and J 6 bases, leaving 13 bases between the germline ends. The CDR3 protein is CASSWDPTGEQYF. In DNA form, the CDR3 reads TGCGCCAGCAGCTGGGACCCCACGGGCGAGCAGTACTTC.

This clonotype has more than one count but fewer than ten. This sequence joins TRBV12-3 or TRBV12-4 and TRBJ1-5; 7 bases line up with TRBD1. V gave up 4 bases and J gave up 4 bases; unmatched junction bases: 10. The CDR3 spans 16 residues. CDR3 in amino acids: CASSSGPGTDNQPQHF. DNA for the CDR3: TGTGCCAGCAGTTCCGGGCCCGGGACAGATAATCAGCCCCAGCATTTT.

V gene TRBV12-3 or TRBV12-4 combines with J gene TRBJ2-3; D might be TRBD1 or TRBD2, each matching 6 bases. The V gene lost 3 bases and the J gene lost 4 bases, with 17 bases spanning the gap. The CDR3 consists of 16 residues. CDR3: CASSFRETGASDTQYF. The CDR3 DNA is TGTGCCAGCAGTTTTAGGGAAACGGGGGCTTCAGATACGCAGTATTTT.

This clonotype was found many times. The CDR3 nucleotides are TGCGCCAGCAGCCTGGGACAGGGGACCTACGAGCAGTACTTC. Its translation: CASSLGQGTYEQYF. The chain employs TRBV4-3 and TRBJ2-7; 10 positions match TRBD1. Germline CDR1 LGHNA, CDR2 YSLEER. The CDR3 has 14 residues. Trimming removed 4 bases from V and 2 bases from J; junction bases left unmatched: 2.

The rearrangement uses TRBV10-3 and TRBJ2-3, with 7 positions matching TRBD1. The trim removed 6 bases at V and 2 bases at J, leaving 8 bases unmatched. Germline V gene lookup returns CDR1 ENHRY and CDR2 SYGVKD. The CDR3 contains 15 residues. The CDR3 reads CAIRPKGAYTDTQYF. In nucleotides, the CDR3 is TGTGCCATCAGACCCAAGGGGGCTTACACAGATACGCAGTATTTT.

As regards this clonotype: A read error may account for a junction end that differs from germline. For the CDR3, the DNA is TGTGCTAGCAGTTACGGGTCAGGGGAGACCCAGTACTTC. It translates to CASSYGSGETQYF. The chain uses TRBV7-7 and TRBJ2-5; TRBD1 might be the D (5 bases). Germline V gene sequence: CDR1 SSHAT, CDR2 FNYEAQ (reference sequence). This CDR3 has 13 amino acids.

This clonotype came up many times. The gene calls are TRBV5-1 and TRBJ2-5, with D tentatively TRBD1 or TRBD2 (5 bases each). Germline CDR1 SGHRS, CDR2 YFSETQ. CDR3 length equals 13 residues. The V and J ends lost 0 bases and 3 bases respectively, with 6 bases between them. CDR3 sequence: CASSLGGEETQYF. CDR3 DNA: TGCGCCAGCAGCTTGGGAGGGGAAGAGACCCAGTACTTC.

In this sample, this clonotype turned up a few times. The chain recombines TRBV20-1 with TRBJ2-2; D gene uncertain. Trimming shortened V by 3 bases and J by 2 bases, and 13 bases separated the two germline ends. The CDR3 consists of 15 residues. Germline-derived CDR1 and CDR2 are DFQATT and SNEGSKA (reference sequence). The CDR3 DNA sequence: TGCAGTGCTAGTCGGCGCGGAGAAAACACCGGGGAGCTGTTTTTT. It yields the protein CSASRRGENTGELFF.

This clonotype was counted ten times or more. At one end, the junction sequence differs from germline, possibly due to a read error. In nucleotides, the CDR3 is TGTGCCACCAGTGATTCCTCCAATGAGCAGTTCTTC. Translated: CATSDSSNEQFF. V and J are TRBV24-1 and TRBJ2-1, with unresolved D. The CDR3 runs 12 residues. From germline, CDR1 is KGHDR and CDR2 SFDVKD.

This clonotype was found a few times. The chain is built from TRBV11-1 and TRBJ2-1, with 10 bases aligning to TRBD2. From germline, CDR1 is SGHAT and CDR2 FQDESV (reference sequence). V shed 5 bases, J shed 4 bases, and the junction held 8 bases outside the gene matches. The CDR3 consists of 16 residues. The CDR3 sequence: CASSERSGRMYNEQFF. In DNA, the CDR3 is TGTGCCAGCAGCGAACGTAGCGGGAGGATGTACAATGAGCAGTTCTTC.

This clonotype has a handful of counts. This chain connects TRBV7-4 to TRBJ2-7; tentatively, D is TRBD1 or TRBD2 (5 bases each). V dropped 3 bases and J dropped 4 bases, with 19 bases sitting between them. Germline CDR1 is SGHVT and CDR2 is SQSDAQ. The CDR3 runs 16 residues. As DNA, the CDR3 is TGTGCCAGCAGCTTTGCCCCGGGTGGGACCACATACGAGCAGTACTTC. Encoded protein: CASSFAPGGTTYEQYF.

The J gene is TRBJ2-2, the V gene TRBV5-1, with a possible D match to TRBD2 (5 bases). The CDR3 is 15 residues long. Trimming took 2 bases from V and 0 from J, leaving 8 bases between them. Per germline, CDR1 SGHRS and CDR2 YFSETQ. The CDR3 DNA follows: TGCGCCAGCAGCTTATCGGGGTCGAACACCGGGGAGCTGTTTTTT. It codes for CASSLSGSNTGELFF.

This clonotype has at least ten counts. The gene calls are TRBV5-1 and TRBJ2-1; D is perhaps TRBD2 (5 bases). V was cut by 4 bases and J by 5 bases, with 10 bases left in between. The CDR3 has 13 residues. The V gene's germline CDR1 is SGHRS and CDR2 YFSETQ. The CDR3 DNA is TGCGCCAGCAGCGGCGGACTCGACAATGAGCAGTTCTTC. It translates to CASSGGLDNEQFF.

This clonotype was counted between two and nine times. J is TRBJ2-5 and V is TRBV12-3 or TRBV12-4; D is unclear. The CDR3 sequence is 13 residues long. V was trimmed by 6 bases and J by 7 bases, leaving 15 bases between them. This CDR3 reads CASSVLVSGTQYF. DNA for the CDR3: TGTGCCAGCAGCGTTCTGGTATCGGGGACCCAGTACTTC.

This clonotype was observed a handful of times. The chain carries TRBV24-1 and TRBJ2-1, with D perhaps TRBD1 or TRBD2 (5 bases each). The CDR3 contains 14 residues. Germline CDR1 is KGHDR and CDR2 is SFDVKD. Trimming stripped 3 bases from V and 8 bases from J, with 13 bases between. CDR3 DNA sequence: TGTGCCACCAGTGATAACCTAGGGGACCATGAGCAGTTCTTC. Translating it yields CATSDNLGDHEQFF.

The chain carries TRBV20-1 and TRBJ2-7; perhaps TRBD2 as D (6 bases). With 3 bases removed from V and 3 bases from J, the gap between germline ends came to 9 bases. From germline, CDR1 is DFQATT and CDR2 SNEGSKA (reference sequence). The CDR3 has 12 residues. The DNA for the CDR3 is TGCAGTGCTAGCGGAGGGGACTACGAGCAGTACTTC. Translation: CSASGGDYEQYF.

Comments on this clonotype: This may arise from a read error, as a much more abundant clone is one base away. Here the CDR3 omits its conserved ending phenylalanine or tryptophan, so a read error is the likely source. The rearrangement joins TRBV29-1 to TRBJ2-1, with D hard to call. V was clipped by 4 bases and J by 10 bases, with 14 bases between them. CDR1 and CDR2 from the germline V gene are SQVTM and ANQGSEA. This CDR3 contains 12 residues. The CDR3 region has the DNA TGCAGCGTTGGAAAGGGTTTCGGGGAGCAGTTCTAC. This gives the protein CSVGKGFGEQFY.

The V and J genes are TRBV20-1 and TRBJ2-7, with 7 bases identical to TRBD2. The ends lost 0 bases at V and 1 base at J; junction bases unmatched: 9. The CDR3 has 16 residues. Per germline, CDR1 DFQATT and CDR2 SNEGSKA (reference sequence). CDR3: CSARDRLAGASYEQYF. In nucleotides, the CDR3 is TGCAGTGCTAGAGATAGGCTTGCGGGAGCTTCCTACGAGCAGTACTTC.

A few counts support this clonotype. The chain links TRBV20-1 to TRBJ1-4; D is uncertain. Germline CDR1 is DFQATT and CDR2 is SNEGSKA (reference sequence). The CDR3 sequence is 11 residues long. The V end lost 6 bases, the J end lost 8 bases, and 10 bases lay between the germline ends. DNA of the CDR3: TGCAGTGCCTTCTCTCAAGAAAAACTGTTTTTT. Its protein product is CSAFSQEKLFF.

The chain is built from TRBV18 and TRBJ1-1, with D possibly matching TRBD1 (6 bases). CDR1 is KGHSH, CDR2 LQKENI, per germline. Trimming took 3 bases from V and 0 from J, leaving 17 bases between them. CDR3 length: 17 amino acids. The CDR3: CASSPSTGSLVNTEAFF. The CDR3 region has the DNA TGTGCCAGCTCACCCTCGACAGGATCTTTAGTGAACACTGAAGCTTTCTTT.

This clonotype was observed at least ten times. The chain has TRBV29-1 and TRBJ1-2; weak D call: TRBD1 (5 bases). Germline loops: CDR1 SQVTM, CDR2 ANQGSEA. V was pared by 2 bases and J by 0 bases, with 10 bases between. This CDR3 has 14 residues. DNA for the CDR3: TGCAGCGTTGAACCCGGGGGTTCTAACTATGGCTACACCTTC. Translating it yields CSVEPGGSNYGYTF.

The sample holds many counts of this clonotype. V and J are TRBV29-1 and TRBJ2-7, with 8 bases aligning to TRBD2. CDR3 length equals 13 residues. The V gene's germline CDR1 is SQVTM and CDR2 ANQGSEA. The V gene end was trimmed by 3 bases and the J gene end by 3 bases; junction bases not matched to a gene: 4. As DNA, the CDR3 is TGCAGCGTTGAGTTAGCGGGACTCTACGAGCAGTACTTC. Translated, it gives CSVELAGLYEQYF.

The V gene is TRBV12-3 or TRBV12-4, the J gene TRBJ2-1, with 8 bases fitting TRBD1. Losses at the gene ends were 4 bases for V and 8 bases for J; bases not matched to a gene: 7. The CDR3 has 14 residues. The CDR3 DNA is TGTGCCAGCAGTTCCCCAGGGGGCCGGGATGAGCAGTTCTTC. The encoded protein is CASSSPGGRDEQFF.

This chain joins TRBV25-1 and TRBJ1-1; D may be TRBD1 (5 bases). Deletions cut 1 base from V and 0 bases from J, with 9 bases between. CDR3 length: 15 residues. Looked up from germline, CDR1 is MGHDK and CDR2 is SYGVNS. CDR3: CASSEFKGVNTEAFF. As DNA, the CDR3 is TGTGCCAGCAGTGAATTTAAAGGGGTGAACACTGAAGCTTTCTTT.

This clonotype was counted a few times. The rearrangement joins TRBV12-3 or TRBV12-4 to TRBJ1-2; weak D call: TRBD1 (6 bases). V was trimmed by 6 bases and J by 2 bases, leaving 16 bases between them. CDR3 length equals 15 residues. CDR3 loop: CASRPSGGPNYGYTF. CDR3 in DNA: TGTGCCAGCAGGCCCTCCGGGGGGCCCAACTATGGCTACACCTTC.

This chain links TRBV9 with TRBJ2-1; D ambiguous. Per germline, CDR1 SGDLS and CDR2 YYNGEE. The CDR3 contains 15 residues. The V end was cut by 0 bases, the J end by 0 bases, with 7 bases between. CDR3 nucleotides: TGTGCCAGCAGCGTAGCATCTAGCTCCTACAATGAGCAGTTCTTC. Protein: CASSVASSSYNEQFF.

The chain employs TRBV6-1 and TRBJ2-1; the D is unclear. V lost 7 bases, J lost 6 bases, and 19 bases lay in between. CDR1 MNHNS and CDR2 SASEGT come from the germline V gene. The CDR3 length is 15 residues. This CDR3 is CASTLTRHPGNEQFF. CDR3 in DNA: TGTGCCAGCACCCTCACTCGCCATCCAGGCAATGAGCAGTTCTTC.